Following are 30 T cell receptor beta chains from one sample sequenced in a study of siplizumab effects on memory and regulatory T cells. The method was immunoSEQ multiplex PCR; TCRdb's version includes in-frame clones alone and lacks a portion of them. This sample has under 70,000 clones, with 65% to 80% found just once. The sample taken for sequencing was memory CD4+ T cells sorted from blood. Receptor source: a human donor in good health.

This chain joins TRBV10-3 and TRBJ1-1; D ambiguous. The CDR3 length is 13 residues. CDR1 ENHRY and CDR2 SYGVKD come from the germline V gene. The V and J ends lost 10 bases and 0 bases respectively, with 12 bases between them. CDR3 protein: CASSFQLNTEAFF. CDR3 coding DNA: TGTGCCAGCAGCTTTCAGTTGAACACTGAAGCTTTCTTT.

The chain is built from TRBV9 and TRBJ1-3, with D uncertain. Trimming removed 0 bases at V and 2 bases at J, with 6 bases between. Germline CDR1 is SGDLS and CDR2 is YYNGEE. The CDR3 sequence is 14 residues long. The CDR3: CASSVEVAGNTIYF. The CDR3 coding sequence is TGTGCCAGCAGCGTAGAAGTGGCTGGAAACACCATATATTTT. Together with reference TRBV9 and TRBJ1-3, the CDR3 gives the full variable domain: DSGVTQTPKHLITATGQRVTLRCSPRSGDLSVYWYQQSLDQGLQFLIQYYNGEERAKGNILERFSAQQFPDLHSELNLSSLELGDSALYFCASSVEVAGNTIYFGEGSWLTVV.

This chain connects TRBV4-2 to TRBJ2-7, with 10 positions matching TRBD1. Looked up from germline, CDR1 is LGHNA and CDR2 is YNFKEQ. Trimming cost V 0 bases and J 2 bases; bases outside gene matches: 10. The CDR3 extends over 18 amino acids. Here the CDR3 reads CASSQEPGQGIPAYEQYF. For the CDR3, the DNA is TGTGCCAGCAGCCAAGAGCCGGGACAGGGGATCCCAGCCTACGAGCAGTACTTC.

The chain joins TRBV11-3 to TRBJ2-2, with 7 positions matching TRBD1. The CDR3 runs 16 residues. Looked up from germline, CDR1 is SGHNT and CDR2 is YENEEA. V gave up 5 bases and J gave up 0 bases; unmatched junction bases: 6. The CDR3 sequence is CASSLLGQPNTGELFF. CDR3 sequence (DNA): TGTGCCAGCAGCCTCCTGGGACAGCCGAACACCGGGGAGCTGTTTTTT. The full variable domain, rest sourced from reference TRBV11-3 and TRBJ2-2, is EAGVVQSPRYKIIEKKQPVAFWCNPISGHNTLYWYLQNLGQGPELLIRYENEEAVDDSQLPKDRFSAERLKGVDSTLKIQPAELGDSAVYLCASSLLGQPNTGELFFGEGSRLTVL.

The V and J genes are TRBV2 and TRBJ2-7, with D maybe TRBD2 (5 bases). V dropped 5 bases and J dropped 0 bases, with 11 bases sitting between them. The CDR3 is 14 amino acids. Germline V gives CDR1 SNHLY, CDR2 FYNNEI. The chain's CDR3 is CASSPGFLSYEQYF. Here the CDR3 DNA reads TGTGCCAGCAGTCCGGGATTTCTCTCCTACGAGCAGTACTTC.

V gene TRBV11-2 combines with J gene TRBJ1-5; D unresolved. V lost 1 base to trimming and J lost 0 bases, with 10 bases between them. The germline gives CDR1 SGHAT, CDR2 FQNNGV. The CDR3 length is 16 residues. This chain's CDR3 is CASSLADGNSNQPQHF. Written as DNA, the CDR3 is TGTGCCAGCAGCTTAGCGGACGGTAATAGCAATCAGCCCCAGCATTTT.

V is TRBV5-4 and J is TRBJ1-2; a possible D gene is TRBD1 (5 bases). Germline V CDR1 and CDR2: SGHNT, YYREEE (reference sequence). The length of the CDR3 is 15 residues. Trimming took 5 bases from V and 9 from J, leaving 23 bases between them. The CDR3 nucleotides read TGTGCCAGCAGTCACCGACAGATAACTTTGGGGCGCTACACCTTC. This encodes CASSHRQITLGRYTF.

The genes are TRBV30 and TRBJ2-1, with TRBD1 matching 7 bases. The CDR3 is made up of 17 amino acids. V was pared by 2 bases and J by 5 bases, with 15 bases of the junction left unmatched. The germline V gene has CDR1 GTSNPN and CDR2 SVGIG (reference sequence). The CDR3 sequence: CAWSPGTVGISDNEQFF. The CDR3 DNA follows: TGTGCCTGGAGTCCGGGGACAGTGGGTATTTCCGACAATGAGCAGTTCTTC.

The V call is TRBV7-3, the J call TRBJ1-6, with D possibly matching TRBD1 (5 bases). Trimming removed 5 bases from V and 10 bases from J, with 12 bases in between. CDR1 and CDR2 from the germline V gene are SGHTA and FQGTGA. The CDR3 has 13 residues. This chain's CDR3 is CASSKQGGSPLHF. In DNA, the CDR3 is TGTGCCAGCAGCAAGCAGGGTGGCTCACCCCTCCACTTT.

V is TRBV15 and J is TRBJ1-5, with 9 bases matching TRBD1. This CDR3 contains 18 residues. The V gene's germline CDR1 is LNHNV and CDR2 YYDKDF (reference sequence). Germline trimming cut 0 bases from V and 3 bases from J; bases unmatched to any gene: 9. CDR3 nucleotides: TGTGCCACCAGCAGAGATCGAGGTTGGGACAGGGTCAATCAGCCCCAGCATTTT. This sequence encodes CATSRDRGWDRVNQPQHF. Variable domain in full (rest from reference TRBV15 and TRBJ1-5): DAMVIQNPRYQVTQFGKPVTLSCSQTLNHNVMYWYQQKSSQAPKLLFHYYDKDFNNEADTPDNFQSRRPNTSFCFLDIRSPGLGDTAMYLCATSRDRGWDRVNQPQHFGDGTRLSIL.

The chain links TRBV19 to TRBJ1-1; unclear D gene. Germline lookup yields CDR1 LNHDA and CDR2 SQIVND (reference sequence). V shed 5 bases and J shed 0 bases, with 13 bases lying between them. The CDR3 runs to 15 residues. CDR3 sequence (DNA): TGTGCCAGTAGTCCCTCCGGGCTCATGAACACTGAAGCTTTCTTT. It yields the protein CASSPSGLMNTEAFF. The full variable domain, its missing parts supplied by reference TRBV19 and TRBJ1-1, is DGGITQSPKYLFRKEGQNVTLSCEQNLNHDAMYWYRQDPGQGLRLIYYSQIVNDFQKGDIAEGYSVSREKKESFPLTVTSAQKNPTAFYLCASSPSGLMNTEAFFGQGTRLTVV.

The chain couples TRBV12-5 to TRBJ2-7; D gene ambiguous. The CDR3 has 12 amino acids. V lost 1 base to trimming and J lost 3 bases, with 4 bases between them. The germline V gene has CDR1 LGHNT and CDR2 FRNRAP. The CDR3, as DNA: TGTGCTAGTGGTTTGGGAGACTACGAGCAGTACTTC. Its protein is CASGLGDYEQYF.

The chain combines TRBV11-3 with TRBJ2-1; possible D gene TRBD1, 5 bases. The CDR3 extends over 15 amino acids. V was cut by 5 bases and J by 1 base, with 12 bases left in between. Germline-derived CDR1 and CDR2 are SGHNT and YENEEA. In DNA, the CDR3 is TGTGCCAGCAGCCGTTTCAAGGGGTCCTACAATGAGCAGTTCTTC. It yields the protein CASSRFKGSYNEQFF.

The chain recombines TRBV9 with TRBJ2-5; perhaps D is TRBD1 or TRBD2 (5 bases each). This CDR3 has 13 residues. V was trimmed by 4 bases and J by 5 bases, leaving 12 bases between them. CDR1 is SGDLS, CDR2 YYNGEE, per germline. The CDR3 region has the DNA TGTGCCAGCAGCTTCATAGAGGGGGAGACCCAGTACTTC. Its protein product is CASSFIEGETQYF. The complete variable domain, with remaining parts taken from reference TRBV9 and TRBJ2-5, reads DSGVTQTPKHLITATGQRVTLRCSPRSGDLSVYWYQQSLDQGLQFLIQYYNGEERAKGNILERFSAQQFPDLHSELNLSSLELGDSALYFCASSFIEGETQYFGPGTRLLVL.

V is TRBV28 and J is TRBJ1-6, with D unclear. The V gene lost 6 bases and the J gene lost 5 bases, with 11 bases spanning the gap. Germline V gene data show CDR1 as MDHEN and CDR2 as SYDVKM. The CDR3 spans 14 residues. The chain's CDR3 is CASRQSPNNSPLHF. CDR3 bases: TGTGCCAGCAGACAATCACCGAATAATTCACCCCTCCACTTT.

CDR3 DNA: TGTGCCAGCAGCAAGCCAGGGAACACTGAAGCTTTCTTT. It specifies CASSKPGNTEAFF. The chain couples TRBV11-2 to TRBJ1-1; D ambiguous. There are 13 residues in the CDR3. The V end lost 5 bases, the J end lost 1 base, and 8 bases lay between the germline ends. Germline V gene data show CDR1 as SGHAT and CDR2 as FQNNGV.

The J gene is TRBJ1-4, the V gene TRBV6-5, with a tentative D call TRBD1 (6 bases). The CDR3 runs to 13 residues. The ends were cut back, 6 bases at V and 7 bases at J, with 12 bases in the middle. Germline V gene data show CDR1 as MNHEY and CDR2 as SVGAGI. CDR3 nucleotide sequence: TGTGCCAGCAGAGGGGGGACGAGTGAAAAACTGTTTTTT. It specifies CASRGGTSEKLFF.

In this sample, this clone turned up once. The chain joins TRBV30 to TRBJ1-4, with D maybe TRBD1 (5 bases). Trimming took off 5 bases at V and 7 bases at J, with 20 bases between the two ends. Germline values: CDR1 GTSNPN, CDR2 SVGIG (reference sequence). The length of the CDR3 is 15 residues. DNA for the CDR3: TGTGCCTGGGGTGGGACGGCCTCCCGCAGTGAAAAACTGTTTTTT. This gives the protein CAWGGTASRSEKLFF.

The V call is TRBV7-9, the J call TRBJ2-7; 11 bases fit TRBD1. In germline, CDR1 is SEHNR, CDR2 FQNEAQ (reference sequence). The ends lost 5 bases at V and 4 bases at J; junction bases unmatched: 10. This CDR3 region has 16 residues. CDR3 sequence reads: CASSRTGGKAGYEQYF. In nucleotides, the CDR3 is TGTGCCAGCAGCAGGACAGGGGGCAAGGCAGGGTACGAGCAGTACTTC.

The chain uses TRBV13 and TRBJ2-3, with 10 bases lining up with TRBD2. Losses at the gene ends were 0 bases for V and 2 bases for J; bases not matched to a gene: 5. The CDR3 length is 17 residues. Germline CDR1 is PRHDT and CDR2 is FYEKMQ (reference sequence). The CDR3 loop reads CASSLGLSGGATDTQYF. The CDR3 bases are TGTGCCAGCAGCTTAGGCCTGAGCGGGGGGGCCACAGATACGCAGTATTTT.

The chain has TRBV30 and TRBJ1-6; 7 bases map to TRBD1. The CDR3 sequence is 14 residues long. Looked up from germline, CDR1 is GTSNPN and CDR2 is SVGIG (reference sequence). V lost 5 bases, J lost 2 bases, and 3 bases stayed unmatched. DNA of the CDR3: TGTGCCTGGGCCGGGACAGCCTATAATTCACCCCTCCACTTT. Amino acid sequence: CAWAGTAYNSPLHF.

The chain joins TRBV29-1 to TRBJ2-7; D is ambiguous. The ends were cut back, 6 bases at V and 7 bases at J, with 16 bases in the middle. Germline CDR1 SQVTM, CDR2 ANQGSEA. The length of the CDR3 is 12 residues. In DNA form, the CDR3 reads TGCAGCGTGGTCGACGGTACGAGGGAGCAGTACTTC. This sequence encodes CSVVDGTREQYF.

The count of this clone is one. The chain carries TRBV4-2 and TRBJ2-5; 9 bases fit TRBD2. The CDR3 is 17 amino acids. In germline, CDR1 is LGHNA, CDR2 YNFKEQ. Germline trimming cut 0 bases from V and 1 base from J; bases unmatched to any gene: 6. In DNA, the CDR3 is TGTGCCAGCAGCCAAGAGGGTGCGGGGGGGCCCCAAGAGACCCAGTACTTC. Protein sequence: CASSQEGAGGPQETQYF.

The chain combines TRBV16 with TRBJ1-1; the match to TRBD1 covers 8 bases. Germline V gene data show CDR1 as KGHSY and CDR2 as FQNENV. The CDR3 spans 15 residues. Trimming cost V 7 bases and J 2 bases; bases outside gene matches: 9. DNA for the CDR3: TGTGCCAGCAACAGAGACAGGGGACATAACACTGAAGCTTTCTTT. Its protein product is CASNRDRGHNTEAFF.

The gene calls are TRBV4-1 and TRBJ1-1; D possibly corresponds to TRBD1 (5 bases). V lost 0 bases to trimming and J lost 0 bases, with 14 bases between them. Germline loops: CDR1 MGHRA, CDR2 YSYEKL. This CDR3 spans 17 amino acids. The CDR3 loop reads CASSQDRGAGMNTEAFF. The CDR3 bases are TGCGCCAGCAGCCAAGATCGTGGGGCAGGCATGAACACTGAAGCTTTCTTT.

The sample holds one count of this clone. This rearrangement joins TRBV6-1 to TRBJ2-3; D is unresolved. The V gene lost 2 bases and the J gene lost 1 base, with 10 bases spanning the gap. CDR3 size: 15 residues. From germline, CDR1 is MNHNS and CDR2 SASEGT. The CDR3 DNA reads TGTGCCAGCAGTGAAATTTCAGGAGGCACAGATACGCAGTATTTT. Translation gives CASSEISGGTDTQYF.

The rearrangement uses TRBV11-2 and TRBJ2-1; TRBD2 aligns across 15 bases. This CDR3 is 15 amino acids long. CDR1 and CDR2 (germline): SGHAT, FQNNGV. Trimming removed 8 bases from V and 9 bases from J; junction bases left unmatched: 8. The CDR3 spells CASRRTSGGAGEQFF. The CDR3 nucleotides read TGTGCCAGCCGGCGGACTAGCGGGGGGGCTGGTGAGCAGTTCTTC.

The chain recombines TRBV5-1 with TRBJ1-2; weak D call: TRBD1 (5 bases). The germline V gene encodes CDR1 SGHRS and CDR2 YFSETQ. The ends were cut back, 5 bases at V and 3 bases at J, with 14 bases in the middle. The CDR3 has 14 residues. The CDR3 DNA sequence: TGCGCCAGCAGTTTCTCAGGGCCCTACTATGGCTACACCTTC. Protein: CASSFSGPYYGYTF.

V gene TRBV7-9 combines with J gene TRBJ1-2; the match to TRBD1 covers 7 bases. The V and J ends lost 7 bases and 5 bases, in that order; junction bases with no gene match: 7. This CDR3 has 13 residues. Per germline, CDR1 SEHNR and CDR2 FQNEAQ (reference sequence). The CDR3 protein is CASTTTGPYGYTF. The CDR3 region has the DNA TGTGCCAGCACCACGACAGGGCCTTATGGCTACACCTTC.

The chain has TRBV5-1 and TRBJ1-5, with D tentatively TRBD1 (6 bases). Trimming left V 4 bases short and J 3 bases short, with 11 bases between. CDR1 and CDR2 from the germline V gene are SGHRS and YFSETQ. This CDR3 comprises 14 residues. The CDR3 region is CASSPGQANQPQHF. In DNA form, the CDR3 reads TGCGCCAGCAGCCCGGGACAAGCCAATCAGCCCCAGCATTTT.